Described below is a single T cell receptor beta chain sequence and its context. Its antigen is as yet unknown. The junction shows a germline mismatch at one end, possibly a read error. Total RNA (around 500 ng) served as template for TCR beta cDNA synthesis primed by a constant-region primer. Slightly modified ARM-PCR with three nested multiplex PCR rounds yielded TCR beta libraries. Investigators reported that the first two PCR rounds, at 10 cycles each, used TRBV1-TRBV30 forward primers with a C-beta reverse primer. TCRdb independently ran MiXCR on the multiplex PCR reads; one entry per CDR3 protein. Among 320,000 or so distinct CDR3 sequences listed, roughly two thirds were seen once. This entry is derived from a study of tumor-infiltrating lymphocytes in primary liver carcinoma. Study-wide findings and caveats: Tumors and blood were compared for top-250-clone fraction, and tumors had the significantly higher value (p = 0.039).

CDR3 length: 16 residues. CDR1 SGHAT and CDR2 FQDESV come from the germline V gene (reference sequence). Unsorted whole blood supplied the RNA, and germline DNA was extracted too. Collected before surgery were roughly 3.9 milliliters of peripheral blood. Sequencing was carried out using peripheral blood. The source of this sequence is a man in his forties with primary liver carcinoma and hepatitis B virus infection. The chain combines TRBV11-1 with TRBJ2-1, with a weak D call TRBD2 (6 bases). The DNA of the CDR3 is TGTGCCAGCAGAAAAAAGATGGGGATAGGAGGGGATGAGCAATTCTTC. Translating it yields CASRKKMGIGGDEQFF.